The 23 T cell receptor beta chains listed next were all sequenced from one sample in a study of blood T cell repertoires in COVID-19. TCRdb keeps only in-frame clones here, not all; method: immunoSEQ multiplex PCR. The data show 250,000 or so clones, about 90% seen once. Sequences were obtained from PBMCs or T cells enriched from blood (not recorded which). The origin of the receptors is a woman in her twenties or thirties with acute COVID-19.

The V call is TRBV5-6, the J call TRBJ1-3; D is possibly TRBD1 (5 bases). The CDR3 length is 15 residues. The V gene's germline CDR1 is SGHDT and CDR2 YYEEEE. V dropped 0 bases and J dropped 0 bases, with 7 bases sitting between them. CDR3 sequence reads: CASSLDRLSGNTIYF. For the CDR3, the DNA is TGTGCCAGCAGCTTGGACAGGCTCTCTGGAAACACCATATATTTT.

The V gene is TRBV5-1, the J gene TRBJ2-1; D remains ambiguous. Looked up from germline, CDR1 is SGHRS and CDR2 is YFSETQ. The V end was cut by 5 bases, the J end by 4 bases, with 10 bases between. The CDR3 spans 13 residues. Here the CDR3 DNA reads TGCGCCAGCAGGTTAGCCGGGTACAATGAGCAGTTCTTC. Translating it yields CASRLAGYNEQFF.

The CDR3 loop reads CASSQDRAGNYGYTF. The CDR3 coding sequence is TGCGCCAGCAGCCAAGATCGAGCAGGGAACTATGGCTACACCTTC. V gene TRBV4-1 combines with J gene TRBJ1-2; possibly TRBD1 for D (5 bases). Germline V lookup: CDR1 MGHRA, CDR2 YSYEKL. The CDR3 has 15 amino acids. The ends were cut back, 0 bases at V and 2 bases at J, with 10 bases in the middle.

The chain couples TRBV2 to TRBJ2-3, with a weak D call TRBD2 (7 bases). Trimming cost V 2 bases and J 3 bases, with 12 bases left between them. CDR3 length equals 15 residues. Germline CDR1 and CDR2: SNHLY and FYNNEI. CDR3 coding DNA: TGTGCCAGCAGTGAACGCAGGGGAGGGACAGATACGCAGTATTTT. Its protein is CASSERRGGTDTQYF.

CDR3: CAWSGGGAWGNEQFF. CDR3 nucleotides: TGTGCCTGGAGTGGGGGGGGAGCCTGGGGCAATGAGCAGTTCTTC. The V gene is TRBV30, the J gene TRBJ2-1; TRBD2 agrees at 7 bases. CDR1 and CDR2 from the germline V gene are GTSNPN and SVGIG (reference sequence). V trimming: 1 base; J trimming: 6 bases; junction bases outside the gene matches: 9. CDR3 size: 15 residues.

This clone turned up a few times. The genes are TRBV10-1 and TRBJ2-1; 12 bases align to TRBD2. Unmatched junction bases numbered 3, after V lost 2 bases and J lost 4 bases. Germline lookup yields CDR1 WNHNN and CDR2 SYGVQD (reference sequence). CDR3 size: 16 residues. This CDR3 reads CASSEGLAGLYNEQFF. The CDR3 nucleotides are TGCGCCAGCAGTGAGGGACTAGCGGGACTATACAATGAGCAGTTCTTC.

The rearrangement joins TRBV4-2 to TRBJ2-7; 8 nucleotides agree with TRBD2. This CDR3 is 16 amino acids long. Germline CDR1 LGHNA, CDR2 YNFKEQ. V lost 0 bases, J lost 0 bases, and 4 bases stayed unmatched. The DNA for the CDR3 is TGTGCCAGCAGCCAAGATGAGCGGGGGAACTCCTACGAGCAGTACTTC. Translation gives CASSQDERGNSYEQYF.

CDR3 loop: CASSLAPGGRGPQHF. The CDR3 DNA reads as TGTGCCAGCAGTTTAGCCCCGGGGGGGAGGGGCCCCCAGCATTTT. The chain recombines TRBV28 with TRBJ1-5, with D perhaps matching TRBD1 (5 bases). The length of the CDR3 is 15 residues. The germline gives CDR1 MDHEN, CDR2 SYDVKM. The V gene lost 2 bases and the J gene lost 10 bases, with 18 bases spanning the gap.

V usage is TRBV19 and J usage is TRBJ2-1; 7 bases match TRBD2. In germline, CDR1 is LNHDA, CDR2 SQIVND (reference sequence). V lost 5 bases to trimming and J lost 6 bases; unmatched junction nucleotides: 10. CDR3 length: 15 residues. CDR3 bases: TGTGCCAGTAGTCTTGAGTGGGAGGGTTTCAATGAGCAGTTCTTC. This gives the protein CASSLEWEGFNEQFF.

The chain has TRBV3-1 (or the pseudogene TRBV3-2) and TRBJ1-2; tentatively, D is TRBD1 (6 bases). Per germline, CDR1 LGHDT and CDR2 YNNKEL (reference sequence). This CDR3 has 13 residues. V dropped 4 bases and J dropped 4 bases, with 10 bases sitting between them. The CDR3 sequence is CASSLSQGYGYTF. As DNA, the CDR3 is TGTGCCAGCAGCCTCTCACAGGGCTATGGCTACACCTTC.

The table lists this clone with many counts. This chain joins TRBV27 and TRBJ1-2, with 7 nucleotides matching TRBD1. Germline assignment: CDR1 MNHEY and CDR2 SMNVEV (reference sequence). The CDR3 has 12 residues. V lost 5 bases to trimming and J lost 5 bases; unmatched junction nucleotides: 2. The CDR3, as DNA: TGTGCCAGCAGTACGACAGGGTATGGCTACACCTTC. Translation: CASSTTGYGYTF.

The rearrangement links TRBV30 to TRBJ2-1, with 11 bases identical to TRBD2. The V segment lost 2 bases and the J segment 6 bases; nucleotides outside the gene matches: 6. The CDR3 is made up of 15 amino acids. Germline CDR1 GTSNPN, CDR2 SVGIG (reference sequence). The CDR3 region has the DNA TGTGCCTGGAGTACCGGGACTAGCGGATTCAATGAGCAGTTCTTC. Protein: CAWSTGTSGFNEQFF.

The V and J genes are TRBV28 and TRBJ1-4; TRBD1 agrees at 7 bases. This CDR3 has 16 amino acids. Germline-derived CDR1 and CDR2 are MDHEN and SYDVKM. V lost 7 bases, J lost 7 bases, and 15 bases stayed unmatched. The CDR3 nucleotides read TGTGCCAGCATCGCCAAAGACAGGGCTTCTTCTGAAAAACTGTTTTTT. Its protein is CASIAKDRASSEKLFF.

V is TRBV4-1 and J is TRBJ2-2; 8 nucleotides agree with TRBD1. Losses at the gene ends were 2 bases for V and 0 bases for J; bases not matched to a gene: 5. Germline CDR1 and CDR2: MGHRA and YSYEKL. The length of the CDR3 is 17 residues. The CDR3 loop is CASSQTGTGANTGELFF. The CDR3 DNA follows: TGCGCCAGCAGCCAAACCGGGACAGGAGCGAACACCGGGGAGCTGTTTTTT.

V usage is TRBV5-1 and J usage is TRBJ2-6; D call uncertain. The V end lost 0 bases, the J end lost 0 bases, and 7 bases lay between the germline ends. This CDR3 spans 16 amino acids. Germline V gene lookup returns CDR1 SGHRS and CDR2 YFSETQ. CDR3 residues: CASSLGSTSGANVLTF. The CDR3 nucleotides are TGCGCCAGCAGCTTGGGGTCTACCTCTGGGGCCAACGTCCTGACTTTC.

The chain carries TRBV21-1 and TRBJ2-7; TRBD2, the D gene given by the table, was not confirmed from the DNA. TRBV21-1 is a pseudogene. The CDR3 totals 20 residues. The CDR3 sequence: CASSKYRRGDIAGGPYEQYF. Here the CDR3 DNA reads TGTGCCAGCAGCAAATACCGAAGGGGAGACATAGCGGGAGGCCCTTACGAGCAGTACTTC.

The rearrangement joins TRBV18 to TRBJ2-2, with D maybe TRBD2 (6 bases). V was trimmed by 3 bases and J by 5 bases, leaving 13 bases between them. Germline CDR1 is KGHSH and CDR2 is LQKENI. CDR3 length equals 15 residues. The CDR3 DNA follows: TGTGCCAGCTCACCGTTAGCGGAGGCTACCGGGGAGCTGTTTTTT. It codes for CASSPLAEATGELFF.

J is TRBJ2-3 and V is TRBV7-9, with 7 bases aligning to TRBD1. Trimming took 5 bases from V and 2 from J; bases not matched to a gene: 7. Germline CDR1 is SEHNR and CDR2 is FQNEAQ (reference sequence). The CDR3 extends over 15 amino acids. DNA for the CDR3: TGTGCCAGCAGCATCTACGGGACAGCCACAGATACGCAGTATTTT. This codes for CASSIYGTATDTQYF.

This clone was detected once. The J gene is TRBJ1-5, the V gene TRBV3-1 (or the pseudogene TRBV3-2); 8 bases align to TRBD1. Germline lookup yields CDR1 LGHDT and CDR2 YNNKEL (reference sequence). V lost 3 bases to trimming and J lost 4 bases; unmatched junction nucleotides: 2. The CDR3 runs to 14 residues. The CDR3 DNA follows: TGTGCCAGCAGCCAGGGACAGGAGAATCAGCCCCAGCATTTT. This gives the protein CASSQGQENQPQHF.

J is TRBJ2-7 and V is TRBV5-1; 14 nucleotides align to TRBD2. CDR1 and CDR2 from the germline V gene are SGHRS and YFSETQ. V lost 0 bases and J lost 0; bases outside the gene matches: 5. There are 18 residues in the CDR3. CDR3 residues: CASSLATSGRALSYEQYF. Here the CDR3 DNA reads TGCGCCAGCAGCTTGGCGACTAGCGGGAGGGCCCTCTCCTACGAGCAGTACTTC.

The chain carries TRBV12-3 or TRBV12-4 and TRBJ2-5; D gene ambiguous. Trimming stripped 6 bases from V and 5 bases from J, with 13 bases between. The CDR3 length is 13 residues. CDR3 nucleotides: TGTGCCAGCAGCACAGAACCTCGGGAGACCCAGTACTTC. This translates into CASSTEPRETQYF.

The V gene is TRBV5-1, the J gene TRBJ2-1; 8 bases align to TRBD2. V lost 4 bases, J lost 8 bases, and 8 bases stayed unmatched. This CDR3 contains 14 residues. Germline values: CDR1 SGHRS, CDR2 YFSETQ. The CDR3 region is CASSVLGTSDEQFF. The CDR3, as DNA: TGCGCCAGCAGCGTCCTCGGGACTAGTGATGAGCAGTTCTTC.

V and J are TRBV2 and TRBJ2-4; tentative D call: TRBD2 (7 bases). In germline, CDR1 is SNHLY, CDR2 FYNNEI. CDR3 size: 16 residues. The germline V and J ends were trimmed by 1 base and 1 base, with 11 bases remaining between them. The CDR3 DNA follows: TGTGCCAGCAGTGAAGATGGGGGGGCGGCCAAAAACATTCAGTACTTC. Translation: CASSEDGGAAKNIQYF.